This entry describes one TCR beta chain. What it binds is not known. As for time point: week 47, end of study. Every vaccination contained 300 ug of the mutant IDH1 20-mer peptide and was paired with topical imiquimod. The protocol was immunoSEQ multiplex PCR, while the TCRdb copy is restricted to in-frame clones and leaves out a portion. The sample carries some 57,000 clones, approximately 80% recorded once. These data originate in a study of a mutant IDH1 vaccine in newly diagnosed glioma. About the research overall: The start of vaccination came 4-6 weeks after radiotherapy alone, or with temozolomide cycles. Held at week 35, visit V12 was the safety follow-up, and visit V13 followed at week 47.

Per the germline V gene, CDR1 is KGHSH and CDR2 is LQKENI. The germline V and J ends were trimmed by 3 bases and 0 bases, with 5 bases remaining between them. The CDR3 extends over 13 amino acids. Sequenced material: PBMCs, taken from a glioma patient whose treatment included an IDH1 peptide vaccine. This rearrangement joins TRBV18 to TRBJ1-1; D remains unclear. The receptor comes from a middle-aged woman with glioma. Some clones in this sample may be carry-over from other donors' samples. The CDR3 loop is CASSPNLNTEAFF. CDR3 nucleotides: TGTGCCAGCTCACCGAATCTGAACACTGAAGCTTTCTTT.